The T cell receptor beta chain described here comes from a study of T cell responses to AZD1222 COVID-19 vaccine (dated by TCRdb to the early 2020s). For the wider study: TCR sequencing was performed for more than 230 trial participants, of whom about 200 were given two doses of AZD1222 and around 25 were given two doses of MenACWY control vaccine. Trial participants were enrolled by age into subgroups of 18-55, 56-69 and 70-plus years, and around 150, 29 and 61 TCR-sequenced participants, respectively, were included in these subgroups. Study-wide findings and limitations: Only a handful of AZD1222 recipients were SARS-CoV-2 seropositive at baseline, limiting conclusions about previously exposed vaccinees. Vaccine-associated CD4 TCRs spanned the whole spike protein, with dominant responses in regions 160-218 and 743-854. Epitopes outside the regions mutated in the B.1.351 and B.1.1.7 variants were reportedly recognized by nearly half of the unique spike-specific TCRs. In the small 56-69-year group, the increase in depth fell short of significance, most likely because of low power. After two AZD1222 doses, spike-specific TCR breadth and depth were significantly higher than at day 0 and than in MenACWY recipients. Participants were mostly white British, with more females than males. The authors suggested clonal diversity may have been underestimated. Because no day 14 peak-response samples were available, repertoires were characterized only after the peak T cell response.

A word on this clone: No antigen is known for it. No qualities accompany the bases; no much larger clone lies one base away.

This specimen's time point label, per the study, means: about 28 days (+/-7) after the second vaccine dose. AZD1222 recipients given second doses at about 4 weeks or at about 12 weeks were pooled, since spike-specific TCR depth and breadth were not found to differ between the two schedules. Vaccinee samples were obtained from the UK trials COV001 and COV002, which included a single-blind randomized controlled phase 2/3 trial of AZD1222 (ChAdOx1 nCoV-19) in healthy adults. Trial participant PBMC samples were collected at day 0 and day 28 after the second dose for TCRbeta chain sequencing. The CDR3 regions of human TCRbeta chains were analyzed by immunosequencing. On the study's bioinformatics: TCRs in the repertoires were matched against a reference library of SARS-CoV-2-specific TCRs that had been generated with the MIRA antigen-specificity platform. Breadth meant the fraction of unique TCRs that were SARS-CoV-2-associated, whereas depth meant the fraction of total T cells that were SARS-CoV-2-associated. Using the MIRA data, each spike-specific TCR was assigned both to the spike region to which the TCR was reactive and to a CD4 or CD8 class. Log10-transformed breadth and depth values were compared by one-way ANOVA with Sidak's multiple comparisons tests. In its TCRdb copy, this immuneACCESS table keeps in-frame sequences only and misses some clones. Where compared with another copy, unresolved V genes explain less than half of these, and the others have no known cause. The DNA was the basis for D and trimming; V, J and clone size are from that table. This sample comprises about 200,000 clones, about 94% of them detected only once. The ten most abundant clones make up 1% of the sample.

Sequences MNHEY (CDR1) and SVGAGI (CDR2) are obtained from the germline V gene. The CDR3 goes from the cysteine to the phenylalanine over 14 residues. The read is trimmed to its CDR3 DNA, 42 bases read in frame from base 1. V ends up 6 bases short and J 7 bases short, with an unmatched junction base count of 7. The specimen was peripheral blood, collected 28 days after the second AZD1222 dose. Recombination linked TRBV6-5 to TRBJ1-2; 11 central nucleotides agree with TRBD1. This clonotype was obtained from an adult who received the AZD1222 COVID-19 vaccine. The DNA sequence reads TGTGCCAGCAGGTCGGGACAGGGGGTTTTTGGCTACACCTTC. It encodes CASRSGQGVFGYTF.